Sequencing of this T cell receptor beta chain was carried out in a study of blood T cells in healthy people across ages. Across the whole study: Using template switching, researchers captured about one barcoded beta molecule for each two T cells.

PBMCs numbering at least 7 million were isolated per sample. A J-beta primer mix and a sample-barcoded 5' primer were used in a second PCR of roughly 6 to 11 cycles. Every cDNA molecule bore a tag from a template-switch adaptor containing 12 random nucleotides. TCRdb re-derived calls from the 5' RACE reads in MiXCR, one entry per CDR3 protein. This sample has 790,000 or so distinct CDR3 sequences, with more than 55% found just once. CDR3 length equals 15 residues. Germline lookup yields CDR1 LNHNV and CDR2 YYDKDF (reference sequence). J lost 3 bases, V lost 1 base, and 0 bases had no gene match. The J gene is TRBJ2-1, the V gene TRBV15, with 10 bases matching TRBD2. The receptor's source is a man between 40 and 49 years old in good health. The sequencing sample was made of blood. The CDR3 nucleotides are TGTGCCACCAGCAGAGTAGCGGGGGGCTACAATGAGCAGTTCTTC. It encodes CATSRVAGGYNEQFF.